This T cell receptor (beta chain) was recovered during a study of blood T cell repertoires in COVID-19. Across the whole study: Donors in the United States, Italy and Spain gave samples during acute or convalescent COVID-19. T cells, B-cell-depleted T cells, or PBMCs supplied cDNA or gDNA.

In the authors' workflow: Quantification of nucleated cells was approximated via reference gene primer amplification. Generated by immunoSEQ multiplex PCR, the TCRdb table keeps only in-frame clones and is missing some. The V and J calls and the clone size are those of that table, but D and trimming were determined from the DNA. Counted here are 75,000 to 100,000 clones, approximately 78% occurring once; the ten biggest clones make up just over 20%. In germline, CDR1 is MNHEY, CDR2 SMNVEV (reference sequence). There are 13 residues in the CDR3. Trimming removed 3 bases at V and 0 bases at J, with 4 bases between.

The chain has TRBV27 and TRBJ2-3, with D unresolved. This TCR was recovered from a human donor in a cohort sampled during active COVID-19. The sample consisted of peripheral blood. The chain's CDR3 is CASSFGSTDTQYF. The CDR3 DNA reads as TGTGCCAGCAGTTTCGGTAGCACAGATACGCAGTATTTT.